The next 9 T cell receptor beta chains were all read from a single sample in a study of shared clonotypes between healthy human individuals. Here immunoSEQ multiplex PCR was the method, and the copy in TCRdb shows in-frame clones only, minus some. This repertoire shows fewer than 600,000 clones, 75% to 85% found once; its top ten account for roughly 13%. Material for sequencing was PBMCs. Receptors were obtained from a woman aged 40-49 years in good health. Some clones in this sample may be carry-over from other donors' samples.

This clone was recorded once. The rearrangement joins TRBV5-1 to TRBJ1-5; 7 nucleotides agree with TRBD1. Germline-derived CDR1 and CDR2 are SGHRS and YFSETQ. This CDR3 region has 16 residues. With 4 bases clipped from V and 5 bases from J, the junction kept 12 bases outside the gene matches. CDR3: CASSPQPGQSYQPQHF. CDR3 DNA: TGCGCCAGCAGCCCCCAACCGGGACAGAGTTATCAGCCCCAGCATTTT.

This chain connects TRBV4-1 to TRBJ2-7; 11 positions match TRBD2. The CDR3 sequence is 15 residues long. Germline CDR1 MGHRA, CDR2 YSYEKL. J gave up 3 bases and V 5 bases, and 6 bases lay outside the gene matches. The DNA for the CDR3 is TGCGCCAGCAGCAAGGTAGCGGGAGGGATCTACGAGCAGTACTTC. This translates into CASSKVAGGIYEQYF.

This chain joins TRBV28 and TRBJ2-3, with 10 bases aligning to TRBD2. CDR3 size: 15 residues. Per the germline V gene, CDR1 is MDHEN and CDR2 is SYDVKM. Trimming cost V 7 bases and J 7 bases; bases outside gene matches: 11. The CDR3 sequence is CASTRGASGSYTQYF. CDR3 nucleotide sequence: TGTGCCAGCACCCGAGGGGCTAGCGGGAGTTATACGCAGTATTTT.

The CDR3 here is CASSSTSGSAGELFF. DNA of the CDR3: TGTGCCAGCAGCTCTACTAGCGGGAGCGCCGGGGAGCTGTTTTTT. The V gene is TRBV7-9, the J gene TRBJ2-2, with 11 bases aligning to TRBD2. The CDR3 runs 15 residues. Per the germline V gene, CDR1 is SEHNR and CDR2 is FQNEAQ (reference sequence). J was trimmed by 6 bases and V by 4 bases; bases with no gene match: 4.

V usage is TRBV2 and J usage is TRBJ1-1, with 9 bases fitting TRBD1. CDR1 is SNHLY and CDR2 is FYNNEI in the germline V gene. CDR3 length: 14 residues. The ends lost 9 bases at V and 5 bases at J; junction bases unmatched: 10. CDR3 protein: CARGQGRRGTEAFF. DNA of the CDR3: TGTGCCAGGGGACAGGGCCGAAGGGGGACTGAAGCTTTCTTT. Looking up the rest from reference TRBV2 and TRBJ1-1 gives the full variable domain: EPEVTQTPSHQVTQMGQEVILRCVPISNHLYFYWYRQILGQKVEFLVSFYNNEISEKSEIFDDQFSVERPDGSNFTLKIRSTKLEDSAMYFCARGQGRRGTEAFFGQGTRLTVV.

About this clone: The sample holds other DNA sequences that translate to the same CDR3. The chain couples TRBV19 to TRBJ1-5; 7 bases are a match to TRBD1. This CDR3 spans 13 amino acids. After removal of 5 bases from V and 2 bases from J, the junction contained 0 bases not matched to a gene. Looked up from germline, CDR1 is LNHDA and CDR2 is SQIVND (reference sequence). This CDR3 reads CASSGTGNQPQHF. The CDR3 DNA is TGTGCCAGTAGTGGGACAGGCAATCAGCCCCAGCATTTT.

The J gene is TRBJ1-2, the V gene TRBV6-1, with a tentative D call TRBD1 (6 bases). The CDR3 totals 14 residues. The germline V gene encodes CDR1 MNHNS and CDR2 SASEGT. The V and J ends lost 3 bases and 3 bases respectively, with 11 bases between them. The CDR3 spells CASSEQGFDYGYTF. Written as DNA, the CDR3 is TGTGCCAGCAGTGAGCAGGGGTTCGACTATGGCTACACCTTC.

This CDR3 is CASSLSYRGQEKLFF. DNA of the CDR3: TGTGCCAGCAGTTTATCGTACAGGGGGCAGGAAAAACTGTTTTTT. This rearrangement joins TRBV27 to TRBJ1-4, with TRBD1 matching over 9 bases. Germline V lookup: CDR1 MNHEY, CDR2 SMNVEV (reference sequence). V shed 0 bases and J 8 bases; nucleotides not matched to a gene: 4. The CDR3 is 15 amino acids.

The chain employs TRBV9 and TRBJ1-4, with 7 bases that match TRBD1. Looked up from germline, CDR1 is SGDLS and CDR2 is YYNGEE. CDR3 length: 15 residues. Trimming took 3 bases from V and 0 from J; bases not matched to a gene: 2. The CDR3: CASSEGGSTNEKLFF. CDR3 nucleotide sequence: TGTGCCAGCAGCGAAGGGGGCTCAACTAATGAAAAACTGTTTTTT. Combining the CDR3 with reference TRBV9 and TRBJ1-4 gives the whole variable domain DSGVTQTPKHLITATGQRVTLRCSPRSGDLSVYWYQQSLDQGLQFLIQYYNGEERAKGNILERFSAQQFPDLHSELNLSSLELGDSALYFCASSEGGSTNEKLFFGSGTQLSVL.